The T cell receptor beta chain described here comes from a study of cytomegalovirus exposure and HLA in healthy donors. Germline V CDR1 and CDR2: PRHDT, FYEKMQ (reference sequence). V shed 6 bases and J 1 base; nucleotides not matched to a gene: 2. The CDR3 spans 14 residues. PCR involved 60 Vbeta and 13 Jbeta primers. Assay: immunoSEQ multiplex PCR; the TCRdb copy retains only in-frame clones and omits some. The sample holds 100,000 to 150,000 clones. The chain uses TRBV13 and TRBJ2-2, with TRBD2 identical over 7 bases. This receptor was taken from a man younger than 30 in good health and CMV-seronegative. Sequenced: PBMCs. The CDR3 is CASSGLVNTGELFF. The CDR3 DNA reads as TGTGCCAGCAGTGGACTAGTGAACACCGGGGAGCTGTTTTTT. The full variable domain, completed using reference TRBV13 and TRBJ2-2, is AAGVIQSPRHLIKEKRETATLKCYPIPRHDTVYWYQQGPGQDPQFLISFYEKMQSDKGSIPDRFSAQQFSDYHSELNMSSLELGDSALYFCASSGLVNTGELFFGEGSRLTVL.